This record covers a single TCR beta chain. These data are taken from a study of CD8 T cells in Susac syndrome. The authors reverse transcribed roughly 0.5 to 1 ug RNA with random hexamers. TCRdb ran MiXCR on the immunoSEQ multiplex PCR reads and lists one entry per CDR3 protein. The sample holds approximately 100,000 distinct CDR3 sequences, 92% seen once. The CDR3 loop spans 16 amino acids. V shed 6 bases and J 2 bases; nucleotides not matched to a gene: 11. Germline V CDR1 and CDR2: SGHNT, YYREEE (reference sequence). Input material: CD8+ T cells from PBMCs. The TCR sequence derives from a human donor in good health. The chain has TRBV5-4 and TRBJ2-1, with 7 bases aligning to TRBD1. DNA for the CDR3: TGTGCCAGCAACAAATATGGGGGACAGACCTACAATGAGCAGTTCTTC. Its protein product is CASNKYGGQTYNEQFF.